This is a list of T cell receptor beta chains from one sample in a study of technical replicates of blood from several donors. The assay was immunoSEQ multiplex PCR, and TCRdb's table has in-frame clones only and misses some. Of more than 65,000 clones listed, about 97% were seen once; the top ten hold 0.25% to 0.35%. Sequenced input: T cells isolated from PBMCs. These receptors all come from a human donor in good health. Each CDR3 is given with its conserved first and last residue. Fields, in order: J gene, D gene, V gene, clone size, CDR3 DNA, CDR3 protein. A D gene is named only where the DNA matches it firmly. Not all rows give a size; the values are once, few, many and, for expanded clones, a class.

>TRBJ2-3|NA|TRBV5-6|NA
TGTGCCAGCAGCTTGTTCGGGAGCCCTAGCACAGATACGCAGTATTTT
CASSLFGSPSTDTQYF
>TRBJ2-2|NA|TRBV19|NA
TGTGCCAGTAGGGAGACTAGGTACACCGGGGAGCTGTTTTTT
CASRETRYTGELFF
>TRBJ2-1|TRBD1|TRBV4-1|NA
TGCGCCAGCAGCCGGGGCATCGGACAGGGCACCCCTGAGCAGTTCTTC
CASSRGIGQGTPEQFF
>TRBJ2-7|TRBD1|TRBV18|NA
TGTGCCAGCGAGGGACAGGGTGGGTACGAGCAGTACTTC
CASEGQGGYEQYF
>TRBJ2-1|TRBD1|TRBV5-8|NA
TGTGCCAGCAGTTCCCGACAGGGGAGCTCCTACAATGAGCAGTTCTTC
CASSSRQGSSYNEQFF
>TRBJ2-7|NA|TRBV28|NA
TGTGCCAGCAGGGAAGACGGGGTCTACGAGCAGTACTTC
CASREDGVYEQYF
>TRBJ2-7|NA|TRBV7-9|once
TGTGCCAGCAGCTTAGAGGGAGGAAGGTACGAGCAGTACTTC
CASSLEGGRYEQYF
>TRBJ2-7|NA|TRBV28|NA
TGTGCCAGCAGTTTCTCGGGAGAACAATCCTACGAGCAGTACTTC
CASSFSGEQSYEQYF
>TRBJ1-2|NA|TRBV5-6|NA
TGTGCCAGCAGCGAGGACTTGGGAGGCTACACCTTC
CASSEDLGGYTF
>TRBJ2-7|NA|TRBV19|once
TGTGCCAGTAGTCCTCCGGGATACGAGCAGTACTTC
CASSPPGYEQYF
>TRBJ2-1|TRBD1|TRBV7-2|NA
TGTGCCAGCAGCTCGGGACAGGGGCAAATCCCCAATGAGCAGTTCTTC
CASSSGQGQIPNEQFF
>TRBJ2-1|TRBD1|TRBV29-1|NA
TGCAGCGAGTACGGGACAGGGGATCCCAATGAGCAGTTCTTC
CSEYGTGDPNEQFF
>TRBJ2-2|NA|TRBV2|NA
TGTGCTAGCAGGGAGAGGGCGCTCACCGGGGAGCTGTTTTTT
CASRERALTGELFF
>TRBJ2-5|TRBD1|TRBV6-1|NA
TGTGCCAGCCAGCTACAGGGGGCGGTGAAAGAGACCCAGTACTTC
CASQLQGAVKETQYF
>TRBJ2-3|TRBD2|TRBV7-3|once
TGTGCCAGCAGTAAGGGACTAGCGGGGCCCGATACGCAGTATTTT
CASSKGLAGPDTQYF
>TRBJ2-7|TRBD1|TRBV18|NA
TGTGCCAGCTCACCACCGACAGGGTACAATAACGAGCAGTACTTC
CASSPPTGYNNEQYF
>TRBJ2-7|TRBD2|TRBV6-6|NA
TGTGCCAGCAGTTACGGGACTAGCTCCAGGTACGAGCAGTACTTC
CASSYGTSSRYEQYF
>TRBJ2-1|TRBD2|TRBV5-1|NA
TGCGCCAGCAAACTAGCGGGAGACCACAATGAGCAGTTCTTC
CASKLAGDHNEQFF
>TRBJ2-3|TRBD2|TRBV7-2|NA
TGTGCCAGCAGCTCTCTCGCGGGAGGGGTAGATACGCAGTATTTT
CASSSLAGGVDTQYF
>TRBJ2-7|TRBD2|TRBV5-4|NA
TGTGCCAGCAGCTTGGAACTAGCGGGGAACTACGAGCAGTACTTC
CASSLELAGNYEQYF
>TRBJ2-3|NA|TRBV7-9|NA
TGTGCCAGCAGCTTAGTGTCGGGTTCCCCAGATACGCAGTATTTT
CASSLVSGSPDTQYF
>TRBJ1-2|NA|TRBV5-6|NA
TGTGCCAGCAGTTTCGGGACTTATGGCTACACCTTC
CASSFGTYGYTF
>TRBJ1-6|NA|TRBV6-5|NA
TGTGCCACCCGACAGGCTTTAAGGAATAATTCACCCCTCCACTTT
CATRQALRNNSPLHF
>TRBJ1-5|NA|TRBV20-1|NA
TGCAGTGCGGGAGTTCAGCCCCAGCATTTT
CSAGVQPQHF
>TRBJ2-7|NA|TRBV27|NA
TGTGCCAGCAGTTCGCGCAGGGACGAGCAGTACTTC
CASSSRRDEQYF
>TRBJ2-3|TRBD2|TRBV5-4|once
TGTGCCAGCAGCTCCGGGACTAGCGCCACAGATACGCAGTATTTT
CASSSGTSATDTQYF
>TRBJ2-7|NA|TRBV11-2|NA
TGTGCCAGCAGCCCCGGGGTTGACTACGAGCAGTACTTC
CASSPGVDYEQYF
>TRBJ2-1|TRBD2|TRBV30|NA
TGTGCCTGGAGTGTTGAGGGACTAGCGGGCAATGAGCAGTTCTTC
CAWSVEGLAGNEQFF
>TRBJ1-5|TRBD1|TRBV7-2|NA
TGTGCCAGCAGCCAAGACAGGGAGATTGAGCCCCAGCATTTT
CASSQDREIEPQHF
>TRBJ1-3|TRBD1|TRBV18|NA
TGTGCCAGCTCACCGCCCGGGACAGAAAGAAACACCATATATTTT
CASSPPGTERNTIYF
>TRBJ1-4|TRBD1|TRBV7-9|NA
TGTGCCAGCAGCGAGCGGGGCGGGACAGGGCCAGAAAAACTGTTTTTT
CASSERGGTGPEKLFF
>TRBJ2-7|NA|TRBV6-1|NA
TGTGCCAGTGGGGCAGGGGTCGAGCAGTACTTC
CASGAGVEQYF
>TRBJ1-4|NA|TRBV18|NA
TGTGCCAGCTCACCTGGAGGGGCTAATGAAAAACTGTTTTTT
CASSPGGANEKLFF
>TRBJ1-4|NA|TRBV6-1|NA
TGTGCCAGCAGTGGGGTGCGGGTCCGAAAGGAAAAACTGTTTTTT
CASSGVRVRKEKLFF
>TRBJ2-7|NA|TRBV4-2|NA
TGTGCCAGCAGCCAAGCCGGGACTGGGACCTACGAGCAGTACTTC
CASSQAGTGTYEQYF
>TRBJ2-3|TRBD2|TRBV28|NA
TGTGCCAGCAGGGGACTAGCCAGGGCTTACACAGATACGCAGTATTTT
CASRGLARAYTDTQYF
>TRBJ1-4|NA|TRBV9|NA
TGTGCCAGCGGGGGGGCAACTAATGAAAAACTGTTTTTT
CASGGATNEKLFF
>TRBJ2-5|TRBD2|TRBV10-3|NA
TGTGCCATCAGTGAGTCAGGGAGGGGTCAGACCCAGTACTTC
CAISESGRGQTQYF
>TRBJ2-3|NA|TRBV11-2|NA
TGTGCCAGCAGCCCAGGGTGGGATACGCAGTATTTT
CASSPGWDTQYF
>TRBJ2-1|TRBD2|TRBV9|NA
TGTGCCAGCAGCGTAGAGGGACTAGGCTACAATGAGCAGTTCTTC
CASSVEGLGYNEQFF
>TRBJ2-1|TRBD1|TRBV10-3|NA
TGTGCCATCAGTGAGGAGGGGGCATACAATGAGCAGTTCTTC
CAISEEGAYNEQFF